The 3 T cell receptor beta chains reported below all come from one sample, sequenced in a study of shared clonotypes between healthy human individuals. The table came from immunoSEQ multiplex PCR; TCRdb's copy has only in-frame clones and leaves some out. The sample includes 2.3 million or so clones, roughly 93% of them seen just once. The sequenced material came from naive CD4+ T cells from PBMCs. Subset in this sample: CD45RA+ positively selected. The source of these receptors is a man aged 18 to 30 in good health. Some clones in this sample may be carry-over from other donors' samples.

CDR3 nucleotides: TGTGCCAGCAGGAGAATAGGGGTGGATACGCAGTATTTT. Protein product: CASRRIGVDTQYF. This sequence joins TRBV11-2 and TRBJ2-3, with D perhaps TRBD1 (5 bases). CDR1 and CDR2 from the germline V gene are SGHAT and FQNNGV. The CDR3 contains 13 residues. The V and J ends lost 6 bases and 6 bases respectively, with 13 bases between them.

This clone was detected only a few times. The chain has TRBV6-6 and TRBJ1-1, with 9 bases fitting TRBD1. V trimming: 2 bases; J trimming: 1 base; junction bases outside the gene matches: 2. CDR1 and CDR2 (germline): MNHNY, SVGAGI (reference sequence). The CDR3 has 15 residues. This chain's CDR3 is CASSYPGQGNTEAFF. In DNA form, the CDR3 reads TGTGCCAGCAGTTACCCGGGACAGGGGAACACTGAAGCTTTCTTT.

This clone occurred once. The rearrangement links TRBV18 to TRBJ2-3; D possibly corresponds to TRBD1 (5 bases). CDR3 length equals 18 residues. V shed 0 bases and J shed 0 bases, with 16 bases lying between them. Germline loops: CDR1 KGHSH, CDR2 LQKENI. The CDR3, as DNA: TGTGCCAGCTCACCACCCCGCGGACACGACTCTAGCACAGATACGCAGTATTTT. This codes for CASSPPRGHDSSTDTQYF.